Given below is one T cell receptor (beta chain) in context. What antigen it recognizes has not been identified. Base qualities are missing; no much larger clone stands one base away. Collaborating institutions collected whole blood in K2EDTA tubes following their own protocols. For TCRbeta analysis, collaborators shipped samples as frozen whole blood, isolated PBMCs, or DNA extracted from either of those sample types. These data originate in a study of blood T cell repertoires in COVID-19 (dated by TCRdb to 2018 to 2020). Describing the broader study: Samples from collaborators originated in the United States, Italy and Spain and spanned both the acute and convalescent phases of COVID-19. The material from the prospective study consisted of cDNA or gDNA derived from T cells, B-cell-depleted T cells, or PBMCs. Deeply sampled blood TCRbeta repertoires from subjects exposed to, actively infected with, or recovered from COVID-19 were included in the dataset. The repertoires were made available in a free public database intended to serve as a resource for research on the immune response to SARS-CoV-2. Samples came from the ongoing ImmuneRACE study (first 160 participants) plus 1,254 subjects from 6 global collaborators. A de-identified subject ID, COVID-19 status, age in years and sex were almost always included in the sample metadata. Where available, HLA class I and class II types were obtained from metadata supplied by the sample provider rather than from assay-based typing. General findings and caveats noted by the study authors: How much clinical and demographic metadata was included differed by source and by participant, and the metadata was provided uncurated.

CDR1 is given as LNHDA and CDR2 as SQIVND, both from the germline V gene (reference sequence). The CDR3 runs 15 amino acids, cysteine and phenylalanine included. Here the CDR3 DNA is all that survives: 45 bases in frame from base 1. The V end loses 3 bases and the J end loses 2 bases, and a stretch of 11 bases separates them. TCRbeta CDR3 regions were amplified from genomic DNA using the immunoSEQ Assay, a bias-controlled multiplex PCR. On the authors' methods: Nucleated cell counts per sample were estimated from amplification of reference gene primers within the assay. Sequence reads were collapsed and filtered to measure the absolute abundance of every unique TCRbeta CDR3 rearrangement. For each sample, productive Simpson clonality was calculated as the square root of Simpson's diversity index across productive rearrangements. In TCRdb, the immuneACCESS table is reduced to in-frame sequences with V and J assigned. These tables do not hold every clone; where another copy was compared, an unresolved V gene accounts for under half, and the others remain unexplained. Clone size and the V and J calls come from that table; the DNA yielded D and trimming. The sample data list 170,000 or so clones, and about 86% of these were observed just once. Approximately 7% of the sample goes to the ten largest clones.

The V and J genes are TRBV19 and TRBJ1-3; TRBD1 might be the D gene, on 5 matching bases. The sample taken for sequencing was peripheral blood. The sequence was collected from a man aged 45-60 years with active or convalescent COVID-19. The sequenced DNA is TGTGCCAGTAGTATGGGCAGGGTACCTGGAAACACCATATATTTT. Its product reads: CASSMGRVPGNTIYF.